This TCR beta chain was retrieved from a study of cytomegalovirus exposure and HLA in healthy donors. Germline V gene data show CDR1 as SGHNT and CDR2 as YYREEE (reference sequence). CDR3 length: 12 residues. The V gene lost 0 bases and the J gene lost 7 bases, with 4 bases spanning the gap. Primers: 60 Vbeta forward and 13 Jbeta reverse. The protocol was immunoSEQ multiplex PCR, while the TCRdb copy is restricted to in-frame clones and leaves out a portion. In the table there are about 82,000 clones, around three fifths of which are singletons. The TCR comes from a middle-aged woman in good health and CMV-seropositive. What was sequenced was PBMCs. The J gene is TRBJ2-2, the V gene TRBV5-4; D gene uncertain. CDR3 residues: CASSLGVGELFF. CDR3 coding DNA: TGTGCCAGCAGCTTGGGAGTCGGGGAGCTGTTTTTT.